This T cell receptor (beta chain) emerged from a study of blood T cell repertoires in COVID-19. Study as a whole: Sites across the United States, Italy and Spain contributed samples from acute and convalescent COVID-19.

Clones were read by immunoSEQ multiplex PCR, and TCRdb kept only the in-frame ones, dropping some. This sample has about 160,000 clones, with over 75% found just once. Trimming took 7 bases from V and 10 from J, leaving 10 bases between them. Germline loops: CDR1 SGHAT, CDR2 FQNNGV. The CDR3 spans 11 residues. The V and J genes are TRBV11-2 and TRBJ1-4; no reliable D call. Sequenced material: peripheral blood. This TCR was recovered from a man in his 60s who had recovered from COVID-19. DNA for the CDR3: TGTGCCAGCACCCCTGGAGGAAAACTGTTTTTT. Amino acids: CASTPGGKLFF. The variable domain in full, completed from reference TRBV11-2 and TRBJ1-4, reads EAGVAQSPRYKIIEKRQSVAFWCNPISGHATLYWYQQILGQGPKLLIQFQNNGVVDDSQLPKDRFSAERLKGVDSTLKIQPAKLEDSAVYLCASTPGGKLFFGSGTQLSVL.